The entry below describes one T cell receptor beta chain. The data were obtained in a study of T-cell reconstitution after alpha-beta-depleted transplantation in children. This CDR3 has 13 residues. V shed 4 bases and J shed 6 bases, with 16 bases lying between them. Germline CDR1 and CDR2: DFQATT and SNEGSKA (reference sequence). The TCRbeta library incorporated unique molecular identifiers. One entry per CDR3 protein, called by TCRdb with MiXCR from the PCR reads. The sample comprises more than 550,000 distinct CDR3 sequences, under 12% of which are singletons, and about 4.2% rests with the top ten.

The sequenced sample was PBMCs from the stem cell graft donor, obtained from the stem cell graft. This chain joins TRBV20-1 and TRBJ2-7; the D gene is possibly TRBD2 (7 bases). The TCR originated in a human donor who donated a stem cell graft to a child with acute myeloid leukemia. The CDR3 region has the DNA TGCAGTGCTACCTCCTGGGGGGGCGCCGAGCAGTACTTC. Its protein product is CSATSWGGAEQYF.